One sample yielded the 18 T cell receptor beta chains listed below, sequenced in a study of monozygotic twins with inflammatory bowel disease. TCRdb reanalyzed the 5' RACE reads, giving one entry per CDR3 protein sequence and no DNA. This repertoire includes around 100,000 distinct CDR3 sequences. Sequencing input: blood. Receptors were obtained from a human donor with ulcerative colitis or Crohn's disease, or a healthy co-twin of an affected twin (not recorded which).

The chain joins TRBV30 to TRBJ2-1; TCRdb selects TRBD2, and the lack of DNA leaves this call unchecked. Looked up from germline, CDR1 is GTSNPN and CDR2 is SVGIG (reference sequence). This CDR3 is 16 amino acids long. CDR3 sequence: CAWLRTISYSYNEQFF.

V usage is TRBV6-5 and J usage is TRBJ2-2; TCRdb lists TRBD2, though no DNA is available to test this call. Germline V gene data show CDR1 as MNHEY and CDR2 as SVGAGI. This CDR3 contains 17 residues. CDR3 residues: CASSYSGASGNTGELFF.

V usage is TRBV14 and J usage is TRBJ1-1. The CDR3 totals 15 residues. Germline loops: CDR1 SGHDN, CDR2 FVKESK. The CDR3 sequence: CASSQDFGLNTEAFF.

The chain's CDR3 is CASSQDGGDDEQYF. This chain connects TRBV4-3 to TRBJ2-7; the TRBD2 assignment by TCRdb is unverifiable without DNA. The CDR3 length is 14 residues. Germline V CDR1 and CDR2: LGHNA, YSLEER.

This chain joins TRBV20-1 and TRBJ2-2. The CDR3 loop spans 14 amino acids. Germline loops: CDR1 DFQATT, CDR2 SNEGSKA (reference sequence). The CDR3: CSAPGPLNTGELFF.

CDR3 protein: CASSHGDGTASTDTQYF. This chain connects TRBV5-5 to TRBJ2-3; the TCRdb D gene call, TRBD1, has no DNA to confirm it. CDR1 is SGHKS, CDR2 YYEKEE, per germline (reference sequence). This CDR3 contains 17 residues. Using reference TRBV5-5 and TRBJ2-3 for the parts outside the CDR3, the full variable domain is DAGVTQSPTHLIKTRGQQVTLRCSPISGHKSVSWYQQVLGQGPQFIFQYYEKEERGRGNFPDRFSARQFPNYSSELNVNALLLGDSALYLCASSHGDGTASTDTQYFGPGTRLTVL.

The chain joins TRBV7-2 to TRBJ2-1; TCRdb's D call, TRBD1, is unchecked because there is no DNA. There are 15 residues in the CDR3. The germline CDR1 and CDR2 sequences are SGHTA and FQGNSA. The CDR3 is CASSTDRGVGNEQFF.

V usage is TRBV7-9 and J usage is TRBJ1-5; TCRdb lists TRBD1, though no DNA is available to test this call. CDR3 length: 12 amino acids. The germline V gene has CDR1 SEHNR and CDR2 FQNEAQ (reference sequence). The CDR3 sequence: CASSDGGQPQHF.

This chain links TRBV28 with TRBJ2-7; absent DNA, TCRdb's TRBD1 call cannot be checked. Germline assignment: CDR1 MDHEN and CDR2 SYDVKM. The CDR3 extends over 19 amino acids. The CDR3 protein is CASSLPRDTNLHSSYEQYF.

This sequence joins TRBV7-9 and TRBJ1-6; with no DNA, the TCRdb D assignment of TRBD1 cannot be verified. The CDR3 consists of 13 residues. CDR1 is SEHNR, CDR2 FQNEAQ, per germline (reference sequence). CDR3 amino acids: CASTLTGTSPLHF.

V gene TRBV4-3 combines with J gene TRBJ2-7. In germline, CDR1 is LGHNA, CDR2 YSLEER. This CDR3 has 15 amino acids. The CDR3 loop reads CASSQGLASTYEQYF.

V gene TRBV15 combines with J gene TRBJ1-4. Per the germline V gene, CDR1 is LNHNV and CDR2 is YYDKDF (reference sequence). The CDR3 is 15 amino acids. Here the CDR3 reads CATSGYSSTNEKLFF.

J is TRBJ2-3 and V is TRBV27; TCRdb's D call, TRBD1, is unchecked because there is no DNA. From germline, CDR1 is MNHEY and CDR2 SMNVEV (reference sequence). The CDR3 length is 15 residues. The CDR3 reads CASSFRDSSTDTQYF.

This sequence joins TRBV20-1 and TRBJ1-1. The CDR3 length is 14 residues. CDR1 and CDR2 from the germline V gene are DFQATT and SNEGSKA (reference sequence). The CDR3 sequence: CSARIWAENTEAFF.

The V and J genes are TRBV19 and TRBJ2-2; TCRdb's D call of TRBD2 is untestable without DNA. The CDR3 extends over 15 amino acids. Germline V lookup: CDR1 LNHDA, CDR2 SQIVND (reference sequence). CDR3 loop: CASTLGLAVTGELFF.

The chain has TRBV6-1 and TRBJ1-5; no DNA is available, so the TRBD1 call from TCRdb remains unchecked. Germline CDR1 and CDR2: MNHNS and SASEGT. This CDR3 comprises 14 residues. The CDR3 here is CASSTTGSNQPQHF.

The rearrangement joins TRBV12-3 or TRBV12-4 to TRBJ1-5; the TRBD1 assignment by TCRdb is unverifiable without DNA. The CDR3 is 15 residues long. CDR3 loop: CASSLTGGSDQPQHF.

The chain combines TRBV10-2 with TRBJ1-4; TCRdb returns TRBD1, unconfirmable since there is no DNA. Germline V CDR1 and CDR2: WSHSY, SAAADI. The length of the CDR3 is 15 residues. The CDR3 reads CASSEIPGPIGKLFF.